This T cell receptor (beta chain) is drawn from a study of T cell responses to AZD1222 COVID-19 vaccine. Study-wide results and caveats: Among vaccine-associated CD4 TCRs, coverage spanned spike, with dominance at 160-218 and 743-854. Clonal diversity was possibly underestimated, and the donors were mostly white British, with more females. Elevations in Spike-specific TCR breadth and depth followed administration of two AZD1222 doses.

Germline V gives CDR1 MNHEY, CDR2 SVGAGI. The V end lost 2 bases, the J end lost 3 bases, and 13 bases lay between the germline ends. The CDR3 runs 15 residues. Turning to this clone: No antigen is known for it.

Data came from immunoSEQ multiplex PCR; TCRdb stores just in-frame clones and leaves some out. This sample has more than 70,000 clones; over 75% occur once, and the top ten carry 5%. The clonotype originates from an adult in good health. The source was peripheral blood, collected on day 0 of MenACWY control vaccination. The chain uses TRBV6-5 and TRBJ1-2; D may be TRBD1 (5 bases). In DNA, the CDR3 is TGTGCCAGCAGTTACGACCAGGGTGGTGACTATGGCTACACCTTC. As protein: CASSYDQGGDYGYTF.